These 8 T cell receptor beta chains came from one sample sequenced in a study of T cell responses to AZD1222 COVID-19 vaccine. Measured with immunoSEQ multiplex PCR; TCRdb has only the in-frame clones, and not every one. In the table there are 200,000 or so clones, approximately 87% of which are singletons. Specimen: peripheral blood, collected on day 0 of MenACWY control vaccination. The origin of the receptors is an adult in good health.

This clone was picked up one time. The CDR3 DNA follows: TGTGCCAGCAGTAGGGGGGACAGGAACACCGGGGAGCTGTTTTTT. Amino acids: CASSRGDRNTGELFF. The chain links TRBV6-5 to TRBJ2-2; D might be TRBD1 (7 bases). Germline V gene sequence: CDR1 MNHEY, CDR2 SVGAGI. With 5 bases removed from V and 1 base from J, the gap between germline ends came to 11 bases. The CDR3 has 15 residues.

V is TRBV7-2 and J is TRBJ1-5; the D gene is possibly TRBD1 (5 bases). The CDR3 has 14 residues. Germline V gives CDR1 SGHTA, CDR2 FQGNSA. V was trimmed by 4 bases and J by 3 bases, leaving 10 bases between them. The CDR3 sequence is CASSSGGSNQPQHF. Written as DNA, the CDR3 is TGTGCCAGCAGCTCGGGGGGGTCCAATCAGCCCCAGCATTTT. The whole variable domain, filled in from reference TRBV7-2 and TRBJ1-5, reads GAGVSQSPSNKVTEKGKDVELRCDPISGHTALYWYRQSLGQGLEFLIYFQGNSAPDKSGLPSDRFSAERTGGSVSTLTIQRTQQEDSAVYLCASSSGGSNQPQHFGDGTRLSIL.

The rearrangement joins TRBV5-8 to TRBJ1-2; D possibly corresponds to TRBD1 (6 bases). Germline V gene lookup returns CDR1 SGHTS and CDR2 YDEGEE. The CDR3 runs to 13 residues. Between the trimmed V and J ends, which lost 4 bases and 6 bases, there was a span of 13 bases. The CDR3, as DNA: TGTGCCAGCAGCCGAACAGGGATTGATGGCTACACCTTC. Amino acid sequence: CASSRTGIDGYTF. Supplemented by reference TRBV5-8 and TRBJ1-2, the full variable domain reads EAGVTQSPTHLIKTRGQQATLRCSPISGHTSVYWYQQALGLGLQFLLWYDEGEERNRGNFPPRFSGRQFPNYSSELNVNALELEDSALYLCASSRTGIDGYTFGSGTRLTVV.

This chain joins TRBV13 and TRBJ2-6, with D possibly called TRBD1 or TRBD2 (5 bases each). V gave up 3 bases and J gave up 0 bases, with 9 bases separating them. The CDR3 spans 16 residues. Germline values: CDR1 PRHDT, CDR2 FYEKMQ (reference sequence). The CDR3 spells CASSLGRGSGANVLTF. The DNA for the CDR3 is TGTGCCAGCAGCTTGGGACGGGGCTCTGGGGCCAACGTCCTGACTTTC. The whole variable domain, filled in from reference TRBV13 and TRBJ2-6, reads AAGVIQSPRHLIKEKRETATLKCYPIPRHDTVYWYQQGPGQDPQFLISFYEKMQSDKGSIPDRFSAQQFSDYHSELNMSSLELGDSALYFCASSLGRGSGANVLTFGAGSRLTVL.

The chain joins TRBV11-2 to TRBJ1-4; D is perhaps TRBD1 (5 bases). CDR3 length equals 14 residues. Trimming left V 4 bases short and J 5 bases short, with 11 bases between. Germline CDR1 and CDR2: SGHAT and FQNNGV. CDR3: CASSSPAGNEKLFF. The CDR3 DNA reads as TGTGCCAGCAGCTCCCCGGCAGGGAATGAAAAACTGTTTTTT.

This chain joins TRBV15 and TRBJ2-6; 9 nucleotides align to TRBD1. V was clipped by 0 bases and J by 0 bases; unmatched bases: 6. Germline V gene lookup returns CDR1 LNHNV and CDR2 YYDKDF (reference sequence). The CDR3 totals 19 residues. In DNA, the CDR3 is TGTGCCACCAGCAGAGATCTCGGGACAGGGCGCTCTGGGGCCAACGTCCTGACTTTC. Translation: CATSRDLGTGRSGANVLTF.

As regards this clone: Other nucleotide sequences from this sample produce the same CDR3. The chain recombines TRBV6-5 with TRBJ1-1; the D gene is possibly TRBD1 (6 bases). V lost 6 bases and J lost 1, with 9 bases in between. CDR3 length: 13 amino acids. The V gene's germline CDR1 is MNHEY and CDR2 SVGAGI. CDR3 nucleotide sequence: TGTGCCAGCAGGCGGACAGAGAACACTGAAGCTTTCTTT. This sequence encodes CASRRTENTEAFF.

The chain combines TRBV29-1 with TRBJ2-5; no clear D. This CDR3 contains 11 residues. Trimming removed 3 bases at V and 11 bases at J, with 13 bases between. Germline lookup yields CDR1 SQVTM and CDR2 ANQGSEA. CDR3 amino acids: CSVEASPIQYF. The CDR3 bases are TGCAGCGTTGAGGCCTCGCCTATTCAGTACTTC.